These T cell receptor beta chains were read from a single sample in a study of blood T cell repertoires in COVID-19. This table comes from immunoSEQ multiplex PCR, and its TCRdb copy is limited to in-frame clones, with some not included. The sample records 55,000 to 65,000 clones, 75% to 85% being singletons. Sequenced: peripheral blood. The source of these receptors is a man aged 55 to 70 with COVID-19, enrolled during active disease. The CDR3 runs from the conserved cysteine through the conserved F or W. Fields, in order: D gene, clone size, J gene, V gene, CDR3 length, CDR3 protein, CDR3 DNA. The D gene is left open where the match is weak. Size is stated for part of the rows, as once, few or many counts, or as a class when the clone is expanded.

d_call: TRBD1; clone_size: few; j_call: TRBJ2-2; v_call: TRBV5-1; cdr3_length: 15; cdr3_aa: CASREGQANTGELFF; cdr3_nt: TGCGCCAGCAGGGAGGGACAGGCGAACACCGGGGAGCTGTTTTTT
d_call: TRBD1; clone_size: NA; j_call: TRBJ1-4; v_call: TRBV18; cdr3_length: 13; cdr3_aa: CASSPGQGGKLFF; cdr3_nt: TGTGCCAGCTCACCCGGACAGGGAGGAAAACTGTTTTTT
d_call: NA; clone_size: once; j_call: TRBJ2-7; v_call: TRBV7-9; cdr3_length: 11; cdr3_aa: CASSVVGEQYF; cdr3_nt: TGTGCCAGCAGCGTTGTCGGGGAGCAGTACTTC
d_call: NA; clone_size: NA; j_call: TRBJ2-7; v_call: TRBV9; cdr3_length: 14; cdr3_aa: CASSVSIEGDEQYF; cdr3_nt: TGTGCCAGCAGCGTATCTATCGAGGGGGACGAGCAGTACTTC
d_call: TRBD1; clone_size: NA; j_call: TRBJ2-1; v_call: TRBV27; cdr3_length: 14; cdr3_aa: CASSLLQGDNEQFF; cdr3_nt: TGTGCCAGCAGTTTATTGCAGGGGGACAATGAGCAGTTCTTC
d_call: TRBD1; clone_size: few; j_call: TRBJ1-1; v_call: TRBV14; cdr3_length: 16; cdr3_aa: CASSQPGQGSSTEAFF; cdr3_nt: TGTGCCAGCAGCCAGCCGGGACAGGGATCGTCCACTGAAGCTTTCTTT
d_call: TRBD2; clone_size: NA; j_call: TRBJ2-7; v_call: TRBV11-2; cdr3_length: 16; cdr3_aa: CASSTPGGGGTYEQYF; cdr3_nt: TGTGCCAGCAGCACCCCGGGGGGCGGGGGGACCTACGAGCAGTACTTC
d_call: NA; clone_size: NA; j_call: TRBJ2-1; v_call: TRBV6-2/TRBV6-3; cdr3_length: 16; cdr3_aa: CASSYSGTDTYNEQFF; cdr3_nt: TGTGCCAGCAGTTATAGTGGAACAGATACCTACAATGAGCAGTTCTTC
d_call: TRBD1; clone_size: few; j_call: TRBJ1-1; v_call: TRBV6-5; cdr3_length: 14; cdr3_aa: CASSQKGTATEAFF; cdr3_nt: TGTGCCAGCAGTCAAAAAGGGACAGCGACTGAAGCTTTCTTT
d_call: NA; clone_size: NA; j_call: TRBJ1-2; v_call: TRBV19; cdr3_length: 15; cdr3_aa: CASSVATGGAGGYTF; cdr3_nt: TGTGCCAGTAGTGTCGCTACCGGAGGGGCTGGGGGCTACACCTTC
d_call: NA; clone_size: NA; j_call: TRBJ1-1; v_call: TRBV5-5; cdr3_length: 13; cdr3_aa: CASSFNRGTEAFF; cdr3_nt: TGTGCCAGCAGCTTTAATCGGGGCACTGAAGCTTTCTTT
d_call: TRBD2; clone_size: NA; j_call: TRBJ2-7; v_call: TRBV12-3/TRBV12-4; cdr3_length: 13; cdr3_aa: CASRASGSYEQYF; cdr3_nt: TGTGCCAGCAGGGCTAGCGGGAGCTACGAGCAGTACTTC
d_call: NA; clone_size: NA; j_call: TRBJ2-5; v_call: TRBV6-5; cdr3_length: 14; cdr3_aa: CASSYGTAQETQYF; cdr3_nt: TGTGCCAGCAGTTACGGGACTGCCCAAGAGACCCAGTACTTC
d_call: NA; clone_size: NA; j_call: TRBJ2-1; v_call: TRBV14; cdr3_length: 14; cdr3_aa: CASSQVGGAFEQFF; cdr3_nt: TGTGCCAGCAGCCAAGTCGGAGGGGCTTTCGAGCAGTTCTTC
d_call: NA; clone_size: NA; j_call: TRBJ2-3; v_call: TRBV6-5; cdr3_length: 15; cdr3_aa: CASSTSRGGPDTQYF; cdr3_nt: TGTGCCAGCAGTACCTCGAGGGGGGGCCCCGATACGCAGTATTTT
d_call: TRBD1; clone_size: NA; j_call: TRBJ2-7; v_call: TRBV6-5; cdr3_length: 14; cdr3_aa: CASLEDRITYEQYF; cdr3_nt: TGTGCCAGCCTCGAGGACAGGATAACCTACGAGCAGTACTTC
d_call: TRBD1; clone_size: NA; j_call: TRBJ1-5; v_call: TRBV6-5; cdr3_length: 15; cdr3_aa: CASSSGTGWSQPQHF; cdr3_nt: TGTGCCAGCAGTTCAGGGACAGGCTGGTCTCAGCCCCAGCATTTT
d_call: TRBD2; clone_size: NA; j_call: TRBJ2-2; v_call: TRBV7-3; cdr3_length: 14; cdr3_aa: CASRQTGTSRELFF; cdr3_nt: TGTGCCAGCAGACAAACCGGGACTAGTCGGGAGCTGTTTTTT
d_call: TRBD1; clone_size: NA; j_call: TRBJ2-1; v_call: TRBV19; cdr3_length: 15; cdr3_aa: CASSLVGQYYNEQFF; cdr3_nt: TGTGCCAGTAGCCTGGTGGGACAGTATTACAATGAGCAGTTCTTC
d_call: NA; clone_size: NA; j_call: TRBJ2-7; v_call: TRBV24-1; cdr3_length: 15; cdr3_aa: CATTEPEGGLYEQYF; cdr3_nt: TGTGCCACCACTGAACCAGAGGGGGGGTTGTACGAGCAGTACTTC
d_call: TRBD2; clone_size: NA; j_call: TRBJ2-7; v_call: TRBV7-9; cdr3_length: 15; cdr3_aa: CASSLRGREADEQYF; cdr3_nt: TGTGCCAGCAGCCTCCGTGGGCGGGAGGCCGACGAGCAGTACTTC
d_call: TRBD1; clone_size: NA; j_call: TRBJ2-7; v_call: TRBV6-2/TRBV6-3; cdr3_length: 13; cdr3_aa: CASSDRVSYEQYF; cdr3_nt: TGTGCCAGCAGCGACAGGGTCTCCTACGAGCAGTACTTC
d_call: NA; clone_size: NA; j_call: TRBJ2-3; v_call: TRBV10-3; cdr3_length: 17; cdr3_aa: CAISRFRSGSSTDTQYF; cdr3_nt: TGTGCCATCAGTCGATTTAGGAGCGGCTCTAGCACAGATACGCAGTATTTT
d_call: TRBD2; clone_size: NA; j_call: TRBJ2-2; v_call: TRBV9; cdr3_length: 16; cdr3_aa: CASSVGSGTNTGELFF; cdr3_nt: TGTGCCAGCAGCGTGGGTAGCGGGACCAACACCGGGGAGCTGTTTTTT
d_call: TRBD1; clone_size: NA; j_call: TRBJ1-4; v_call: TRBV11-3; cdr3_length: 14; cdr3_aa: CASSTGGLNEKLFF; cdr3_nt: TGTGCCAGCAGCACAGGGGGACTAAATGAAAAACTGTTTTTT
d_call: NA; clone_size: NA; j_call: TRBJ1-3; v_call: TRBV9; cdr3_length: 13; cdr3_aa: CASSAGKGNTIYF; cdr3_nt: TGTGCCAGCAGCGCAGGGAAGGGAAACACCATATATTTT
d_call: NA; clone_size: NA; j_call: TRBJ2-5; v_call: TRBV2; cdr3_length: 17; cdr3_aa: CASSASQGMLIQETQYF; cdr3_nt: TGTGCCAGCAGTGCATCACAGGGCATGTTAATCCAAGAGACCCAGTACTTC
d_call: NA; clone_size: NA; j_call: TRBJ2-2; v_call: TRBV11-2; cdr3_length: 12; cdr3_aa: CASSPYLSELFF; cdr3_nt: TGTGCCAGCAGCCCCTATTTATCGGAGCTGTTTTTT
d_call: NA; clone_size: NA; j_call: TRBJ2-3; v_call: TRBV10-3; cdr3_length: 15; cdr3_aa: CAISDQVSSTDTQYF; cdr3_nt: TGTGCCATCAGTGATCAGGTGTCCAGCACAGATACGCAGTATTTT
d_call: NA; clone_size: NA; j_call: TRBJ2-7; v_call: TRBV5-6; cdr3_length: 14; cdr3_aa: CASSLGELAYEQYF; cdr3_nt: TGTGCCAGCAGCTTGGGTGAGCTAGCCTACGAGCAGTACTTC
d_call: TRBD1; clone_size: NA; j_call: TRBJ2-3; v_call: TRBV5-1; cdr3_length: 15; cdr3_aa: CASSLEGARTDTQYF; cdr3_nt: TGCGCCAGCAGCCTCGAGGGGGCCCGCACAGATACGCAGTATTTT
d_call: NA; clone_size: NA; j_call: TRBJ2-1; v_call: TRBV5-4; cdr3_length: 14; cdr3_aa: CASSLGEQGSEQFF; cdr3_nt: TGTGCCAGCAGCTTGGGGGAACAGGGCTCTGAGCAGTTCTTC
d_call: NA; clone_size: NA; j_call: TRBJ1-2; v_call: TRBV7-2; cdr3_length: 16; cdr3_aa: CASSPNMVGGTGGYTF; cdr3_nt: TGTGCCAGCAGCCCTAACATGGTGGGCGGGACGGGTGGCTACACCTTC
d_call: TRBD1; clone_size: NA; j_call: TRBJ2-1; v_call: TRBV5-4; cdr3_length: 13; cdr3_aa: CASSLLTGNEQFF; cdr3_nt: TGTGCCAGCAGCCTACTGACAGGGAATGAGCAGTTCTTC
d_call: TRBD2; clone_size: NA; j_call: TRBJ2-1; v_call: TRBV9; cdr3_length: 15; cdr3_aa: CASSVEAGVYNEQFF; cdr3_nt: TGTGCCAGCAGCGTAGAAGCGGGAGTGTACAATGAGCAGTTCTTC
d_call: NA; clone_size: NA; j_call: TRBJ1-2; v_call: TRBV6-1; cdr3_length: 13; cdr3_aa: CASSEGQNYGYTF; cdr3_nt: TGTGCCAGCAGTGAAGGTCAGAACTATGGCTACACCTTC
d_call: NA; clone_size: NA; j_call: TRBJ2-3; v_call: TRBV6-5; cdr3_length: 13; cdr3_aa: CASSSPLADTQYF; cdr3_nt: TGTGCCAGCAGTTCTCCTTTAGCAGATACGCAGTATTTT
d_call: NA; clone_size: NA; j_call: TRBJ1-1; v_call: TRBV2; cdr3_length: 11; cdr3_aa: CAYLTRGEAFF; cdr3_nt: TGTGCCTATCTCACGCGGGGAGAAGCTTTCTTT
d_call: TRBD2; clone_size: NA; j_call: TRBJ2-3; v_call: TRBV19; cdr3_length: 17; cdr3_aa: CASTLVAGGASIHTQYF; cdr3_nt: TGTGCCAGTACCCTTGTAGCGGGGGGAGCTTCAATACATACGCAGTATTTT
d_call: TRBD1; clone_size: NA; j_call: TRBJ1-5; v_call: TRBV7-9; cdr3_length: 17; cdr3_aa: CASSRGQGTRGNQPQHF; cdr3_nt: TGTGCCAGCAGCCGAGGACAGGGTACCAGGGGCAATCAGCCCCAGCATTTT